The 17 T cell receptor beta chains below come from one sample, sequenced in a study of blood T cells in healthy people across ages. Combining a sample-barcoded 5' primer with a J-beta primer mix, a second PCR ran for roughly 7 to 12 cycles. TCRdb itself ran the 5' RACE reads through MiXCR, one entry per CDR3 protein. In the table there are some 710,000 distinct CDR3 sequences, 35% to 50% of which are singletons. The material sequenced was blood. The receptors originated from a man at least 80 years old in good health.

The chain has TRBV4-2 and TRBJ2-4, with 7 bases identical to TRBD1. Gene TRBJ2-7 matches the end of the DNA better, so the J call may be wrong. This CDR3 is 14 amino acids long. CDR1 and CDR2 from the germline V gene are LGHNA and YNFKEQ. CDR3 protein: CASSQDLDRVEQYF. CDR3 DNA sequence: TGTGCCAGCAGCCAAGACCTCGACAGGGTCGAGCAGTACTTC.

This clonotype was counted at least ten times. This chain links TRBV4-2 with TRBJ2-1; the D gene is possibly TRBD2 (7 bases). This CDR3 has 18 residues. Trimming took 0 bases from V and 7 from J, leaving 22 bases between them. CDR1 and CDR2 (germline): LGHNA, YNFKEQ. CDR3 nucleotides: TGTGCCAGCAGCCAAGACCCCTCGGGGGGCGCATATCGGAATGAGCAGTTCTTC. Translation: CASSQDPSGGAYRNEQFF.

This clonotype was detected only a few times. The chain has TRBV3-1 and TRBJ1-1; D is undetermined. From germline, CDR1 is LGHDT and CDR2 YNNKEL (reference sequence). This CDR3 contains 14 residues. V was trimmed by 0 bases and J by 6 bases, leaving 11 bases between them. The CDR3 spells CASSQEYANSEAFF. The CDR3 coding sequence is TGTGCCAGCAGCCAAGAGTATGCGAATTCTGAAGCTTTCTTT.

The rearrangement links TRBV20-1 to TRBJ2-3; D gene ambiguous. The germline gives CDR1 DFQATT, CDR2 SNEGSKA (reference sequence). Deletions cut 0 bases from V and 6 bases from J, with 10 bases between. The CDR3 sequence is 13 residues long. As DNA, the CDR3 is TGCAGTGCTAGAGATTGGCTATTGGATACGCAGTATTTT. Translating gives CSARDWLLDTQYF.

The chain joins TRBV27 to TRBJ2-7; D may be TRBD1 or TRBD2 (5 bases each). V lost 9 bases to trimming and J lost 10 bases, with 13 bases between them. The CDR3 sequence is 10 residues long. Germline-derived CDR1 and CDR2 are MNHEY and SMNVEV (reference sequence). In DNA, the CDR3 is TGTGCCAGGAGGGGCCCCCCCCAGTACTTC. Protein: CARRGPPQYF.

This clonotype showed up many times. The chain recombines TRBV12-3 or TRBV12-4 with TRBJ2-7, with 7 bases aligning to TRBD2. V was clipped by 7 bases and J by 0 bases; unmatched bases: 12. The CDR3 runs to 16 residues. CDR3 residues: CASTLHRGSISYEQYF. CDR3 DNA sequence: TGTGCCAGCACCCTCCATCGCGGGAGTATCTCCTACGAGCAGTACTTC.

In DNA form, the CDR3 reads TGCAGTGCTAGAGTACAGGGGGGTAACAATGAGCAGTTCTTC. This gives the protein CSARVQGGNNEQFF. V and J are TRBV20-1 and TRBJ2-1; 8 bases line up with TRBD1. V shed 1 base and J 5 bases; nucleotides not matched to a gene: 4. The CDR3 consists of 14 residues. Germline CDR1 DFQATT, CDR2 SNEGSKA (reference sequence).

Of note for this clonotype: Being one base from a much bigger clone, this may be a read error. This chain joins TRBV6-2 or TRBV6-3 and TRBJ2-7, with 13 bases that match TRBD2. The CDR3 loop spans 15 amino acids. The V and J ends lost 5 bases and 5 bases, in that order; junction bases with no gene match: 6. Germline assignment: CDR1 MNHEY and CDR2 SVGEGT. The CDR3 coding sequence is TGTGCCAGCAGTCCCGGACTAGCGGGAGCGCACGAGCAGTACTTC. Its protein product is CASSPGLAGAHEQYF.

This clonotype was seen only a few times. The rearrangement joins TRBV12-3 or TRBV12-4 to TRBJ2-3, with 16 bases that match TRBD2. The CDR3 covers 18 residues. J lost 1 base, V lost 5 bases, and 6 bases had no gene match. This CDR3 is CASSPGTSGRARTDTQYF. The CDR3 region has the DNA TGTGCCAGCAGTCCCGGGACTAGCGGGAGGGCCCGCACAGATACGCAGTATTTT.

This clonotype was seen only once. The chain is built from TRBV6-1 and TRBJ1-2, with 7 bases matching TRBD1. Trimming removed 3 bases from V and 5 bases from J; junction bases left unmatched: 6. The CDR3 runs to 14 residues. Germline V gene lookup returns CDR1 MNHNS and CDR2 SASEGT. This CDR3 reads CASSDPGQPYGYTF. For the CDR3, the DNA is TGTGCCAGCAGTGATCCGGGACAGCCTTATGGCTACACCTTC.

The V gene is TRBV2, the J gene TRBJ2-3; no firm D call. The germline V gene encodes CDR1 SNHLY and CDR2 FYNNEI. The CDR3 is made up of 11 amino acids. The germline V and J ends were trimmed by 4 bases and 10 bases, with 9 bases remaining between them. CDR3 amino acids: CASSAARAQYF. For the CDR3, the DNA is TGTGCCAGCAGTGCGGCAAGGGCGCAGTATTTT.

This clonotype was detected many times. The chain couples TRBV7-9 to TRBJ2-1, with 12 nucleotides matching TRBD2. The germline V gene has CDR1 SEHNR and CDR2 FQNEAQ (reference sequence). Trimming took 4 bases from V and 5 from J; bases not matched to a gene: 6. The CDR3 spans 16 residues. CDR3 DNA: TGTGCCAGCAGCTCCCTTGGACTAGCGGGGAACAATGAGCAGTTCTTC. Translation gives CASSSLGLAGNNEQFF. Full variable domain (missing parts from reference TRBV7-9 and TRBJ2-1): DTGVSQNPRHKITKRGQNVTFRCDPISEHNRLYWYRQTLGQGPEFLTYFQNEAQLEKSRLLSDRFSAERPKGSFSTLEIQRTEQGDSAMYLCASSSLGLAGNNEQFFGPGTRLTVL.

The V and J genes are TRBV4-1 and TRBJ2-4; the match to TRBD2 covers 11 bases. The germline V gene has CDR1 MGHRA and CDR2 YSYEKL. J was trimmed by 1 base and V by 1 base; bases with no gene match: 3. The CDR3 extends over 17 amino acids. The CDR3 region is CASSQALAGDAKNIQYF. In DNA form, the CDR3 reads TGCGCCAGCAGCCAAGCACTAGCGGGAGATGCCAAAAACATTCAGTACTTC.

This clonotype was recorded once. The V and J genes are TRBV18 and TRBJ2-5, with 10 nucleotides matching TRBD2. Near its end, the DNA agrees better with TRBJ2-4, so the J call may be wrong. CDR3 size: 16 residues. Germline V gives CDR1 KGHSH, CDR2 LQKENI. CDR3 residues: CASSPPAGGAKNIQYF. The CDR3 nucleotides read TGTGCCAGCTCACCACCAGCGGGAGGGGCGAAAAACATTCAGTACTTC.

This clonotype was detected once. The genes are TRBV10-3 and TRBJ2-3; D ambiguous. Looked up from germline, CDR1 is ENHRY and CDR2 is SYGVKD. The CDR3 sequence is 11 residues long. The germline V and J ends were trimmed by 10 bases and 5 bases, with 10 bases remaining between them. The CDR3 DNA follows: TGTGCCAGCCGAGCGATAGATACGCAGTATTTT. It encodes CASRAIDTQYF.

The table lists this clonotype with many counts. The rearrangement links TRBV6-2 or TRBV6-3 to TRBJ2-7; 11 nucleotides align to TRBD2. V lost 6 bases, J lost 0 bases, and 7 bases stayed unmatched. CDR3 length: 16 residues. CDR1 MNHEY and CDR2 SVGEGT come from the germline V gene. The CDR3: CASSLITSGSSYEQYF. The CDR3 nucleotides are TGTGCCAGCAGCTTAATTACTAGCGGGAGCTCCTACGAGCAGTACTTC.

This chain uses TRBV15 with TRBJ2-1, with unresolved D. V shed 3 bases and J shed 4 bases, with 10 bases lying between them. Per the germline V gene, CDR1 is LNHNV and CDR2 is YYDKDF (reference sequence). This CDR3 has 14 residues. DNA for the CDR3: TGTGCCACCAGCAGCGGAACTGGATACAATGAGCAGTTCTTC. As protein: CATSSGTGYNEQFF.